Only one count was recorded for the clone carrying this TCR beta chain. Its target is not known. CDR3 length: 15 amino acids. V lost 3 bases and J 0 bases, leaving 12 bases between the germline ends. The sample belongs to a study of T-cell reconstitution after alpha-beta-depleted transplantation in children. Preparation of the TCRbeta library involved a method that used unique molecular identifiers. TCRdb recomputed calls from the PCR reads with MiXCR, one row per CDR3 protein. Of about 1,000,000 distinct CDR3 sequences listed, roughly 29% were seen once; the top ten hold under 30%. General study points: The high TCRbeta diversity at day 60 in some patients came from surviving recipient T cells and thymic progenitors. The authors attributed T-cell counts and diversity one year after transplant mostly to newly produced T cells. It was reported that alpha-beta T cells came from several hundred expanded graft clones (about two months after transplant).

The chain links TRBV12-3 or TRBV12-4 to TRBJ2-7, with D possibly being TRBD1 (6 bases). The receptor's source is a boy under three years old who had a stem cell transplant for SCID, so the T cells may come from the graft donor. The source material was PBMCs, mostly from graft donor cells, sampled 360 days after TCRalphabeta/CD19-depleted stem cell transplant. CDR3 sequence reads: CASSFRRGNSYEQYF. CDR3 in DNA: TGTGCCAGCAGTTTCCGCAGGGGCAACTCCTACGAGCAGTACTTC.